The entry below gives a single T cell receptor beta chain sequence along with its context. Its antigen is not known. This entry comes from a study of OX40 agonist ivuxolimab in advanced cancers. Whole-study findings and limits: CD8+ T cells showed, on average, more clonal expansion than CD4+ cells.

The V end was cut by 5 bases, the J end by 2 bases, with 16 bases between. CDR3 length equals 16 residues. The germline CDR1 and CDR2 sequences are GTSNPN and SVGIG (reference sequence). Assay: immunoSEQ multiplex PCR; the TCRdb copy retains only in-frame clones and omits some. The table includes 100,000 to 120,000 clones, roughly 89% detected once. The sequencing used CD4+ or CD8+ T cells sorted from blood, collected in a trial of the OX40 agonist ivuxolimab. The chain combines TRBV30 with TRBJ1-6; TRBD1 might be the D (6 bases). The source of this sequence is an adult with an advanced solid tumor such as melanoma, head and neck, liver or kidney cancer. The CDR3 protein is CAWGSMGAAYNSPLHF. The CDR3 nucleotides are TGTGCCTGGGGATCGATGGGGGCCGCCTATAATTCACCCCTCCACTTT.